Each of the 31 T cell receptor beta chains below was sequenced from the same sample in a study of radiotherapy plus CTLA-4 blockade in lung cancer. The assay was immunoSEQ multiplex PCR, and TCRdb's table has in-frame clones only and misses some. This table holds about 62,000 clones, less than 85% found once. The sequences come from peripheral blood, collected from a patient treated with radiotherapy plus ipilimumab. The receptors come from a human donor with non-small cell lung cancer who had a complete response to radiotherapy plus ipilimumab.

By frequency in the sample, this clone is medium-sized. CDR3 sequence: CATSRGLLNTEAFF. The CDR3 DNA is TGTGCCACCAGCAGAGGACTGTTGAACACTGAAGCTTTCTTT. This chain uses TRBV15 with TRBJ1-1, with no clear D. The germline CDR1 and CDR2 sequences are LNHNV and YYDKDF (reference sequence). Trimming cost V 1 base and J 0 bases, with 6 bases left between them. This CDR3 has 14 residues.

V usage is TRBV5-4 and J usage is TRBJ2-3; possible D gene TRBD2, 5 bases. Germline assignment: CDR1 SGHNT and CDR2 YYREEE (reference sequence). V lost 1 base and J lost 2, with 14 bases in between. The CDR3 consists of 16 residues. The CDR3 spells CASSLTQRRDTDTQYF. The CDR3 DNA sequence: TGTGCCAGCAGCTTGACCCAGCGGCGAGACACAGATACGCAGTATTTT.

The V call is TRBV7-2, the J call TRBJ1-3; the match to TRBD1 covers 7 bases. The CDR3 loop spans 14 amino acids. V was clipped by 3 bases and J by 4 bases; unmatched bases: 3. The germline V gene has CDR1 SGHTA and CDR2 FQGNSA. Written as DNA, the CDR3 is TGTGCCAGCAGCTTGACAGGGTCGGGAAACACCATATATTTT. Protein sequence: CASSLTGSGNTIYF.

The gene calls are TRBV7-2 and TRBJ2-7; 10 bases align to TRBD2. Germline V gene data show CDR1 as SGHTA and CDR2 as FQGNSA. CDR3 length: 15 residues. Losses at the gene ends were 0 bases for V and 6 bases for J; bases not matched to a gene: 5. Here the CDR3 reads CASSLALAGVSEQYF. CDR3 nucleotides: TGTGCCAGCAGCTTAGCCCTAGCGGGAGTCTCCGAGCAGTACTTC.

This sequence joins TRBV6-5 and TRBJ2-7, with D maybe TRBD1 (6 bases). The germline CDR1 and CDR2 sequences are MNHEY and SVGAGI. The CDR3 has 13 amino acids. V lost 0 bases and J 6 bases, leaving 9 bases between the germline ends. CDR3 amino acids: CASSYSIGGEQYF. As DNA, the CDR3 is TGTGCCAGCAGTTACTCGATAGGGGGCGAGCAGTACTTC.

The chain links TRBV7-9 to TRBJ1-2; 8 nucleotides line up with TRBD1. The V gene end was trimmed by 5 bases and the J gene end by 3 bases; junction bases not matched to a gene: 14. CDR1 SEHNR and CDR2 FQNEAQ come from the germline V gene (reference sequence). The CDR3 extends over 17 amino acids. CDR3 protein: CASSPRLKDREYYGYTF. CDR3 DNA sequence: TGTGCCAGCAGCCCCCGCCTTAAGGACAGGGAATACTATGGCTACACCTTC. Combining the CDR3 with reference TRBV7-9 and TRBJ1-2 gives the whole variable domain DTGVSQNPRHKITKRGQNVTFRCDPISEHNRLYWYRQTLGQGPEFLTYFQNEAQLEKSRLLSDRFSAERPKGSFSTLEIQRTEQGDSAMYLCASSPRLKDREYYGYTFGSGTRLTVV.

DNA for the CDR3: TGTGCCAGCAGTGAACACACAGGGTTCTCCGCTGAAGCTTTCTTT. Translation: CASSEHTGFSAEAFF. The rearrangement uses TRBV2 and TRBJ1-1; a possible D gene is TRBD1 (6 bases). This CDR3 is 15 amino acids long. Germline V lookup: CDR1 SNHLY, CDR2 FYNNEI. The ends were cut back, 2 bases at V and 6 bases at J, with 16 bases in the middle.

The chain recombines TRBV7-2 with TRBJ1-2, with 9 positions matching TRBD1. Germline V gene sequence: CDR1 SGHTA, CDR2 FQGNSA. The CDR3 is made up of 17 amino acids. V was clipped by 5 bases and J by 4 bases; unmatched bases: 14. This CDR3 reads CASSERAGTGRGYGYTF. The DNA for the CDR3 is TGTGCCAGCAGCGAACGAGCCGGGACAGGGAGAGGCTATGGCTACACCTTC.

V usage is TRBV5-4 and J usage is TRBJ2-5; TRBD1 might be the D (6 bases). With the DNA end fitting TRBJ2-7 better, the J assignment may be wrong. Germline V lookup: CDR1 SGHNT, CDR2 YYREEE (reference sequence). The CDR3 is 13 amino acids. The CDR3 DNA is TGTGCCAGCAGCCGGGACATCTCCTACGAGCAGTACTTC. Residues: CASSRDISYEQYF.

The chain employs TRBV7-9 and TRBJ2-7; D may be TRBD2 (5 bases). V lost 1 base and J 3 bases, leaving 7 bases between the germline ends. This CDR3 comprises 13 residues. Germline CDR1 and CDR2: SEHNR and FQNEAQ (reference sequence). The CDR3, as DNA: TGTGCCAGCAGCTTAGTAGAGGGCTACGAGCAGTACTTC. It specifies CASSLVEGYEQYF.

In DNA, the CDR3 is TGTGCCAGCAGTTCCTGGCTAGCCGAGCAGTACTTC. Encoded protein: CASSSWLAEQYF. V usage is TRBV6-5 and J usage is TRBJ2-7; tentatively, D is TRBD2 (5 bases). The germline CDR1 and CDR2 sequences are MNHEY and SVGAGI. V was clipped by 4 bases and J by 6 bases, with 10 bases between them. This CDR3 is 12 amino acids long.

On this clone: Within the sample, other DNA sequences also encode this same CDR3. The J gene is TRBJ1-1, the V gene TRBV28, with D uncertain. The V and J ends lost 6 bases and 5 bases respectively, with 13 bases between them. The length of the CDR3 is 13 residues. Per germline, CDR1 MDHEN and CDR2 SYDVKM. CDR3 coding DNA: TGTGCCAGCAGCCCCGGTGCCCTGACTGAAGCTTTCTTT. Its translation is CASSPGALTEAFF.

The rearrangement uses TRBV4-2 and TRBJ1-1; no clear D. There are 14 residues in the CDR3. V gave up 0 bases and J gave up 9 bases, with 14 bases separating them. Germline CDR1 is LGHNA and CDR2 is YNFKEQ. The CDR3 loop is CASSQDSQPGKAFF. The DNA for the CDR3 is TGTGCCAGCAGCCAAGATTCCCAGCCGGGGAAAGCTTTCTTT.

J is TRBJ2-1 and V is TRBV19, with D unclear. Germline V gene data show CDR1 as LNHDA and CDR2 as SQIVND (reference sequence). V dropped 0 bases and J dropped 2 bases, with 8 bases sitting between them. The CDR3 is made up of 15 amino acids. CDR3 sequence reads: CASSIDGLAYNEQFF. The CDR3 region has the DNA TGTGCCAGTAGTATAGATGGGCTTGCCTACAATGAGCAGTTCTTC.

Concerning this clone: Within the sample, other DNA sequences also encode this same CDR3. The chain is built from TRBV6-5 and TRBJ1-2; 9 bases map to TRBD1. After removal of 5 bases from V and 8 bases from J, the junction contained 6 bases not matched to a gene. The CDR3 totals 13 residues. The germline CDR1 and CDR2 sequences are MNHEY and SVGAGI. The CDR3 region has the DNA TGTGCCAGCAGTAAGGGACAGGGACTCGGCTACACCTTC. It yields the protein CASSKGQGLGYTF.

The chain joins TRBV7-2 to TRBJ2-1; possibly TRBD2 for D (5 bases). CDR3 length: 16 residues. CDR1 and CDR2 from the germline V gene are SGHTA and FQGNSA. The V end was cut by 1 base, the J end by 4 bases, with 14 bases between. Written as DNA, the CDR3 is TGTGCCAGCAGCTTAGTAACGGGGAGACCATACAATGAGCAGTTCTTC. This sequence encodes CASSLVTGRPYNEQFF.

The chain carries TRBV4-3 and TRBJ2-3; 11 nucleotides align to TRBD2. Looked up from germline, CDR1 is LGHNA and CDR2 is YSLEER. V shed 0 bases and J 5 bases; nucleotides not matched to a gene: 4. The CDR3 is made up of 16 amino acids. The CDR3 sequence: CASSQDHLAGGDTQYF. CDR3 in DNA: TGCGCCAGCAGCCAAGATCATCTAGCGGGGGGAGATACGCAGTATTTT.

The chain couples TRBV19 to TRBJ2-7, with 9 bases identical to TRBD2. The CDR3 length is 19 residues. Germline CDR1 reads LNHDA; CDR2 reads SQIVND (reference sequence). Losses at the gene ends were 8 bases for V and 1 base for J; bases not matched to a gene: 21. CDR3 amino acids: CASPFWWGLAGTSSYEQYF. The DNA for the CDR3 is TGTGCCAGTCCTTTCTGGTGGGGGCTAGCGGGAACGTCTTCCTACGAGCAGTACTTC.

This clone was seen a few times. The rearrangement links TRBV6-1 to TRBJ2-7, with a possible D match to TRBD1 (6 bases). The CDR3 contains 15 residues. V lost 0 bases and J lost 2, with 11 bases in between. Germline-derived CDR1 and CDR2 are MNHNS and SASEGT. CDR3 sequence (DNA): TGTGCCAGCAGTGAAGCGGGGGCAGCTACCTACGAGCAGTACTTC. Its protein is CASSEAGAATYEQYF.

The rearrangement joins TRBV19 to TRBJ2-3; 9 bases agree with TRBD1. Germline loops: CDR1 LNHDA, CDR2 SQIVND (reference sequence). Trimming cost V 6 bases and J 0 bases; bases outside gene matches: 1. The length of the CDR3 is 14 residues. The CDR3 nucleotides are TGTGCCAGTAGGGACAGGGGAAGCACAGATACGCAGTATTTT. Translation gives CASRDRGSTDTQYF.

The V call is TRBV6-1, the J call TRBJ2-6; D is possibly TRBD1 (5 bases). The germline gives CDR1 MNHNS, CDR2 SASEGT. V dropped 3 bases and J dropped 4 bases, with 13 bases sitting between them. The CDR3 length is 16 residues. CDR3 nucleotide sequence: TGTGCCAGCAGTGATGCAGGGATCTCCGGGGCCAACGTCCTGACTTTC. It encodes CASSDAGISGANVLTF.

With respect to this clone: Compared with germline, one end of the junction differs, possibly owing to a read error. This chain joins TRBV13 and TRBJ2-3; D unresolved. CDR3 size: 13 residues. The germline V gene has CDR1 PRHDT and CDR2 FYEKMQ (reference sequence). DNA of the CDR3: TGTGCCAGCGGCTTAGATCGTAGAGATACGCAGTATTTT. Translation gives CASGLDRRDTQYF.

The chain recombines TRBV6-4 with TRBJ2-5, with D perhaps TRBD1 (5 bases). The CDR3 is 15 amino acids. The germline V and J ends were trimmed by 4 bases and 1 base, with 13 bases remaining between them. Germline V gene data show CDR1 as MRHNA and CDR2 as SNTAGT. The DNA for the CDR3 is TGTGCCAGCAGTGCCACAGTCGACAGCCAAGAGACCCAGTACTTC. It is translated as CASSATVDSQETQYF.

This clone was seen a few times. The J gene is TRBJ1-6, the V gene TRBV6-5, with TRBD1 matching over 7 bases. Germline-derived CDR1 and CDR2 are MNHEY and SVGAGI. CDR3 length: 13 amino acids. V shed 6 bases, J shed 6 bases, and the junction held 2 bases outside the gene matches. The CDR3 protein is CASSWDSNSPLHF. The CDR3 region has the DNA TGTGCCAGCAGCTGGGACAGTAATTCACCCCTCCACTTT.

This CDR3 reads CASKGAALGSHSNQPQHF. CDR3 nucleotides: TGTGCCAGCAAGGGGGCGGCCCTCGGATCTCATAGCAATCAGCCCCAGCATTTT. The chain joins TRBV28 to TRBJ1-5; 7 nucleotides agree with TRBD1. The J segment lost 0 bases and the V segment lost 7 bases, leaving 15 bases of the junction unmatched. The CDR3 is 18 amino acids. Germline V CDR1 and CDR2: MDHEN, SYDVKM.

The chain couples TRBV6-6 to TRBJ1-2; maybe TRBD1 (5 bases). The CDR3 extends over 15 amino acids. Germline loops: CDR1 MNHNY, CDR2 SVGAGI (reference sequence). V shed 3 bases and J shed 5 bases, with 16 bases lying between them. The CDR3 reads CASSYSDGGAYGYTF. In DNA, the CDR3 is TGTGCCAGCAGTTATTCGGACGGTGGGGCTTATGGCTACACCTTC.

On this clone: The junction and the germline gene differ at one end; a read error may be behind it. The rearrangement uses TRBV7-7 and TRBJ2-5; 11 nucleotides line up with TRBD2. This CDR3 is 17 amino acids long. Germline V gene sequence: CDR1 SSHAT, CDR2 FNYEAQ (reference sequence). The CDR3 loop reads CASSLAPLAGVLETQYF. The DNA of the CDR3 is TGTGCTAGCAGCTTAGCCCCACTAGCGGGAGTTTTGGAGACCCAGTACTTC.

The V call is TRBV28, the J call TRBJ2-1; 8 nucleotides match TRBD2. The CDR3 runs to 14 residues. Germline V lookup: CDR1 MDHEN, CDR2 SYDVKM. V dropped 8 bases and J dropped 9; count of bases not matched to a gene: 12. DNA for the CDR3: TGTGCCAGCGGCCGTGGGAGCGGGAGATTTGAGCAGTTCTTC. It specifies CASGRGSGRFEQFF.

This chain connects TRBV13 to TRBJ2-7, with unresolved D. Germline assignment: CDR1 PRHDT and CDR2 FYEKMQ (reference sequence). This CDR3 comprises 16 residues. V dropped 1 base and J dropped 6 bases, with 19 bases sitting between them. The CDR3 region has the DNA TGTGCCAGCAGCTTAGCGTTGGCCAGGATTCAAGGCGAGCAGTACTTC. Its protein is CASSLALARIQGEQYF.

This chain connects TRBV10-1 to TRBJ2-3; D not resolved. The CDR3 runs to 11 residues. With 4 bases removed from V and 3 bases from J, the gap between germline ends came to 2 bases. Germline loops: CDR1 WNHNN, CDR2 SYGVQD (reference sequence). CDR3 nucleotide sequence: TGCGCCAGCAGTGCGACAGATACGCAGTATTTT. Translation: CASSATDTQYF.

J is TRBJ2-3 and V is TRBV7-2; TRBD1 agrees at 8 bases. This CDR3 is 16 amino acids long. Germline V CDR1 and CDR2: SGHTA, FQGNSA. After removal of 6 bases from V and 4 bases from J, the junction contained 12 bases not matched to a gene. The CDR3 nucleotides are TGTGCCAGCAGGTCGCGTCAGGGGGCGCTCCCAGATACGCAGTATTTT. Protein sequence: CASRSRQGALPDTQYF.